The rows below give T cell receptor beta chains drawn from one sample of a study of early T cells in non-severe SARS-CoV-2 infection. TCRdb re-called the 5' RACE reads through MiXCR, storing one row per CDR3 protein. The sample holds about 64,000 distinct CDR3 sequences, 10% to 15% seen once. Here the sequenced sample was whole blood, taken at baseline. The receptors shown here come from an adult who was a healthcare worker with PCR-confirmed SARS-CoV-2 infection or an uninfected control (not recorded which). Both conserved end residues are part of each CDR3. Each record gives: D gene, V gene, J gene, clone size, CDR3 DNA, CDR3 protein. D genes are given only for firm matches. Size tells how often a clone was seen (once, few, many) or the class of an expanded clone, and some rows leave it out.

d_gene: TRBD2
v_gene: TRBV7-2
j_gene: TRBJ2-1
abundance: -
CDR3nt: TGTGCCAGCAGCTTAGTCCCTTTCATTGCTAGCGGGTCCTACAATGAGCAGTTCTTC
CDR3aa: CASSLVPFIASGSYNEQFF

d_gene: -
v_gene: TRBV15
j_gene: TRBJ2-3
abundance: few
CDR3nt: TGTGCCACCAGCAGAGGGCTCAGGGGCCCCCAAGATACGCAGTATTTT
CDR3aa: CATSRGLRGPQDTQYF

d_gene: TRBD2
v_gene: TRBV6-5
j_gene: TRBJ2-1
abundance: many
CDR3nt: TGTGCCAGCAGTTATAGTCCCCATTTTAGCGGGATATACAATGAGCAGTTCTTC
CDR3aa: CASSYSPHFSGIYNEQFF

d_gene: -
v_gene: TRBV2
j_gene: TRBJ2-3
abundance: many
CDR3nt: TGTGCCAGCAGTGAAGGGTCTAGCGGCACAGATACGCAGTATTTT
CDR3aa: CASSEGSSGTDTQYF

d_gene: TRBD2
v_gene: TRBV6-2/TRBV6-3
j_gene: TRBJ2-5
abundance: -
CDR3nt: TGTGCCAGCAGTTACTTCGGCGCGGGGGGGAACCAAGAGACCCAGTACTTC
CDR3aa: CASSYFGAGGNQETQYF

d_gene: -
v_gene: TRBV11-2
j_gene: TRBJ2-1
abundance: -
CDR3nt: TGTGCCAGCAGTTGGGGGTACTCCTACAATGAGCAGTTCTTC
CDR3aa: CASSWGYSYNEQFF

d_gene: -
v_gene: TRBV27
j_gene: TRBJ2-1
abundance: -
CDR3nt: TGTGCCAGCAGCCGCCTGTTGTTACGTAATGAGCAGTTCTTC
CDR3aa: CASSRLLLRNEQFF

d_gene: -
v_gene: TRBV10-3
j_gene: TRBJ1-1
abundance: -
CDR3nt: TGTGCCATCAGTGAGTCAGAGGTATTATTGAACACTGAAGCTTTCTTT
CDR3aa: CAISESEVLLNTEAFF

d_gene: TRBD1
v_gene: TRBV7-9
j_gene: TRBJ2-1
abundance: many
CDR3nt: TGTGCCAGCGGTGAGGGGGCCAATGAGCAGTTCTTC
CDR3aa: CASGEGANEQFF

d_gene: -
v_gene: TRBV6-2/TRBV6-3
j_gene: TRBJ2-7
abundance: -
CDR3nt: TGTGCCAGCAGTTACCCCGGACAGAGATACGAGCAGTACTTC
CDR3aa: CASSYPGQRYEQYF

d_gene: TRBD2
v_gene: TRBV7-8
j_gene: TRBJ2-1
abundance: many
CDR3nt: TGTGCCAGCAGCGCCCGGGCAGTTGGAGCGGGAGCCCAAGGCTCCTACAATGAGCAGTTCTTC
CDR3aa: CASSARAVGAGAQGSYNEQFF

d_gene: -
v_gene: TRBV6-6
j_gene: TRBJ2-7
abundance: -
CDR3nt: TGTGCCAGCAGCTGGTCCGGGGCGAATAACGAGCAGTACTTC
CDR3aa: CASSWSGANNEQYF

d_gene: -
v_gene: TRBV11-2
j_gene: TRBJ1-2
abundance: -
CDR3nt: TGTGCCAGCAGCTCGATGGGCGGCTACACCTTC
CDR3aa: CASSSMGGYTF

d_gene: -
v_gene: TRBV7-2
j_gene: TRBJ1-1
abundance: many
CDR3nt: TGTGCCAGCAGCAAATACGACGTCACTGAAGCTTTCTTT
CDR3aa: CASSKYDVTEAFF

d_gene: -
v_gene: TRBV20-1
j_gene: TRBJ1-6
abundance: -
CDR3nt: TGCAGTGCTAGAGTCGAGACAGATAATTCACCCCTCCACTTT
CDR3aa: CSARVETDNSPLHF

d_gene: -
v_gene: TRBV7-7
j_gene: TRBJ2-1
abundance: few
CDR3nt: TGTGCTAGCAGCCCGGGACTTGGGGGTAAAAATGAGCAGTTCTTC
CDR3aa: CASSPGLGGKNEQFF

d_gene: -
v_gene: TRBV5-1
j_gene: TRBJ2-7
abundance: -
CDR3nt: TGCGCCAGCAGCTTACGCGGAGGGGTTTACGAGCAGTACTTC
CDR3aa: CASSLRGGVYEQYF

d_gene: -
v_gene: TRBV5-1
j_gene: TRBJ1-1
abundance: -
CDR3nt: TGCGCCAGCAACTTGGTTTGGGGAGTGGACACTGAAGCTTTCTTT
CDR3aa: CASNLVWGVDTEAFF

d_gene: -
v_gene: TRBV6-6
j_gene: TRBJ2-2
abundance: -
CDR3nt: TGTGCCAGCAGTTACCCCCCCTTCGGGGAGCTGTTTTTT
CDR3aa: CASSYPPFGELFF

d_gene: -
v_gene: TRBV7-9
j_gene: TRBJ2-5
abundance: many
CDR3nt: TGTGCCAGCAGCCAATTCGACAGGTTGGTGGAGACCCAGTACTTC
CDR3aa: CASSQFDRLVETQYF

d_gene: -
v_gene: TRBV28
j_gene: TRBJ2-7
abundance: many
CDR3nt: TGTGCCAGCAGTTTATCGGCCGAGCAGTACTTC
CDR3aa: CASSLSAEQYF

d_gene: -
v_gene: TRBV28
j_gene: TRBJ1-1
abundance: many
CDR3nt: TGTGCCAGCAGTAGTCCTACAGGGACTGAAGCTTTCTTT
CDR3aa: CASSSPTGTEAFF

d_gene: -
v_gene: TRBV6-2/TRBV6-3
j_gene: TRBJ1-6
abundance: few
CDR3nt: TGTGCCAGCAGTTACTCGACGTCACCCCTCCACTTT
CDR3aa: CASSYSTSPLHF